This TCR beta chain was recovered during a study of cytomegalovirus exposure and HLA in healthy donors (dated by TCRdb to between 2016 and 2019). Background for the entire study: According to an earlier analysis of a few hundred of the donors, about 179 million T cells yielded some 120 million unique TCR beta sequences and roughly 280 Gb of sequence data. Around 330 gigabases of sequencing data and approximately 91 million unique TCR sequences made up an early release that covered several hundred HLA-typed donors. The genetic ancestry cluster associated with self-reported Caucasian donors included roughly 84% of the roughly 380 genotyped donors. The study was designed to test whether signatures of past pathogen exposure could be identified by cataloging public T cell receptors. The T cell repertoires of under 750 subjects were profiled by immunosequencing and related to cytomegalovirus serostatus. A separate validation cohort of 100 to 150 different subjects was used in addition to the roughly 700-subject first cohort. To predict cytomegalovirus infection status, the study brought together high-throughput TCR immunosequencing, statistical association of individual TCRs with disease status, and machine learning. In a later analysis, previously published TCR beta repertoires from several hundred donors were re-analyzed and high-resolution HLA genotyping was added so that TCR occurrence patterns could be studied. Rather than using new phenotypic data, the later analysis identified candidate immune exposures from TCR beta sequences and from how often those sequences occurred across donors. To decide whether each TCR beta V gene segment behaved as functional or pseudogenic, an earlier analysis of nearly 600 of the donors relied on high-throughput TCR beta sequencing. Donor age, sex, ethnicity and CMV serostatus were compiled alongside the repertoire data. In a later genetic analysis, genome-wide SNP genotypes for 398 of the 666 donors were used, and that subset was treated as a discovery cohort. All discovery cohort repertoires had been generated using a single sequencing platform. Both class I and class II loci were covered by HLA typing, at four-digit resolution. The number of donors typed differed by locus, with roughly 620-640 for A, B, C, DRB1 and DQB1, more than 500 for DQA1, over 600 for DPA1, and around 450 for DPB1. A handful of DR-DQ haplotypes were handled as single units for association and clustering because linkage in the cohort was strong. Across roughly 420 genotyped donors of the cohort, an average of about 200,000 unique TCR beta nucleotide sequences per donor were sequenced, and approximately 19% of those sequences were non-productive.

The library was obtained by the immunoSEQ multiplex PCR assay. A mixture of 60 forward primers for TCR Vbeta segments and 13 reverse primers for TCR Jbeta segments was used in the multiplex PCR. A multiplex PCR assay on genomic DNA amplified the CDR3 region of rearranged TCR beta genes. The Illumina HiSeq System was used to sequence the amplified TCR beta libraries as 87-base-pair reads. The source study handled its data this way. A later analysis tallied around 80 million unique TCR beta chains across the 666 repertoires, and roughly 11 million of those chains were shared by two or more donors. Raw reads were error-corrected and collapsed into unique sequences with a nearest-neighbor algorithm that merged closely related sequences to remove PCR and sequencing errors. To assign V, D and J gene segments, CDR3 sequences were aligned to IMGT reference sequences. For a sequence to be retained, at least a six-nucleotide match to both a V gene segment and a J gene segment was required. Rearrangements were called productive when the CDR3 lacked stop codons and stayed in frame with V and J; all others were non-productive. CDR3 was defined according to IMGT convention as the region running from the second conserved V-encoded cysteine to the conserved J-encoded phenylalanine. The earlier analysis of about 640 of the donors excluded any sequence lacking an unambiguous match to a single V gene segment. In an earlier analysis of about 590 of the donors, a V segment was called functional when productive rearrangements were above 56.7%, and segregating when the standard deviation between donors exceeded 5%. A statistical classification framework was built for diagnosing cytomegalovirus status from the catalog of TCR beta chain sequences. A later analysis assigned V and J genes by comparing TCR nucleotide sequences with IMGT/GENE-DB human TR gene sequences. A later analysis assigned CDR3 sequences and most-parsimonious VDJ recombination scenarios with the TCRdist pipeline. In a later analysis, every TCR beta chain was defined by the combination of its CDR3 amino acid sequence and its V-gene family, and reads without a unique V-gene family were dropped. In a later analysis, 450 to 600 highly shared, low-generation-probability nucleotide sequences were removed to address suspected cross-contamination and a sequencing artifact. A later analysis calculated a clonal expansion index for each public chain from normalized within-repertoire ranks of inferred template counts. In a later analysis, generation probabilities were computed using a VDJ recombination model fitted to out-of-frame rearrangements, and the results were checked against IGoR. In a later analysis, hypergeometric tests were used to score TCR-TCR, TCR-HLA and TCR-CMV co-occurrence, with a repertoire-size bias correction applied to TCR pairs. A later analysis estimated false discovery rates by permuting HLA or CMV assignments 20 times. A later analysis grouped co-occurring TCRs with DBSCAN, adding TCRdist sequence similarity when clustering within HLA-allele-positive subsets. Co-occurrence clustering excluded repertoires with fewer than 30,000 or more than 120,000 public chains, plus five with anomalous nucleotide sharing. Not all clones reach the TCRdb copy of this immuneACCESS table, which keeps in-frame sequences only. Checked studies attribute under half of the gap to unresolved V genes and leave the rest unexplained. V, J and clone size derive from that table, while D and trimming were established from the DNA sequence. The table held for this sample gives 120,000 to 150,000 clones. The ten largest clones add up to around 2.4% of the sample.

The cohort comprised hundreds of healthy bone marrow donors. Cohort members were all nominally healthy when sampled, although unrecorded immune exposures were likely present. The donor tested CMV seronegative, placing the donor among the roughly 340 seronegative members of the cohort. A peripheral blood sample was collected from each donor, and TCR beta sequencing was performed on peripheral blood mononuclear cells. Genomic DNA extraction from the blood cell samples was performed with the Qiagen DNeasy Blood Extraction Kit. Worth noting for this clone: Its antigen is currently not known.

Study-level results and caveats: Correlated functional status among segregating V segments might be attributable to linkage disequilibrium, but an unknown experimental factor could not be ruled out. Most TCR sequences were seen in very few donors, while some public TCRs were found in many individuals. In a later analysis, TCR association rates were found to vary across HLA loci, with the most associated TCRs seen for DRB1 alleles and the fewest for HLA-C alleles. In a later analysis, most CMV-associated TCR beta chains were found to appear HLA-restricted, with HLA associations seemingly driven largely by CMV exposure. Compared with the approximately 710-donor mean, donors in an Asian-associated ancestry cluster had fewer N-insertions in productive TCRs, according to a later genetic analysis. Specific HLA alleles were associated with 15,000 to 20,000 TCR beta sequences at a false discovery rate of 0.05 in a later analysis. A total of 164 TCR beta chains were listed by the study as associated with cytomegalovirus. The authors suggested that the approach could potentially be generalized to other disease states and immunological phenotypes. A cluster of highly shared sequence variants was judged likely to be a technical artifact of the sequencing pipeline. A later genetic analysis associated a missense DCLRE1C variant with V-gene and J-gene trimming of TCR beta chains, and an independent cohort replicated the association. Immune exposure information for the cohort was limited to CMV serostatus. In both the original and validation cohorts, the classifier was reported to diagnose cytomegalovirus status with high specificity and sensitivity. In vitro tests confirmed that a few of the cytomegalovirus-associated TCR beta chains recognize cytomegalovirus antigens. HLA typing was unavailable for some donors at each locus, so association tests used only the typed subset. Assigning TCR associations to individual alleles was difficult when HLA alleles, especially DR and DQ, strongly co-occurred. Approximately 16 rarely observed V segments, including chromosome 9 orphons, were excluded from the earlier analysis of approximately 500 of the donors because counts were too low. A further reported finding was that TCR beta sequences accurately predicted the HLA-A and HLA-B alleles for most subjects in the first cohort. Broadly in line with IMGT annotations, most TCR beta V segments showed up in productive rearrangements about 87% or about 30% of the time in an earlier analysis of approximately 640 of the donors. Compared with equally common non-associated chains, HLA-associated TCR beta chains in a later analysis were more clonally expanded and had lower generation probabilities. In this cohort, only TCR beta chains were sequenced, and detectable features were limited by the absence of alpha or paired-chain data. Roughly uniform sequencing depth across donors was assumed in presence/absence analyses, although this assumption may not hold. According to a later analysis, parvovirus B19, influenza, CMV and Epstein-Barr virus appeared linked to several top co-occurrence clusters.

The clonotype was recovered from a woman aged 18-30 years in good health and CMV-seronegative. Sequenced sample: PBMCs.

The CDR3 here reads CASSIKGNYGYTF. Here is the DNA: TGTGCCAGTAGTATCAAGGGGAACTATGGCTACACCTTC. The chain was built from TRBV19 and TRBJ1-2; the D gene is perhaps TRBD1, from 5 matching bases. Including the terminal cysteine and phenylalanine, the CDR3 comprises 13 residues. The DNA shown is the 39-base CDR3, in frame from base 1. Deletion took 3 bases off V and 2 bases off J, with a span of 7 bases between the germline ends. Looking up the germline V gene (reference sequence) yields CDR1 LNHDA and CDR2 SQIVND.